The present T cell receptor (beta chain) was sequenced within a study of OX40 agonist ivuxolimab in advanced cancers. Study details: Hepatocellular carcinoma, melanoma, renal cell or head and neck cancer affected the dose-escalation patients.

With regard to this clone: Its antigen is as yet unknown.

Study results and limitations: The antigens recognized by the expanded peripheral T cells, that is their antigen specificity, were not determined.

CDR1 and CDR2 (germline): SGHRS, YFSETQ. Unmatched junction bases numbered 10, after V lost 7 bases and J lost 4 bases. This CDR3 spans 15 amino acids. Sequencing used immunoSEQ multiplex PCR; TCRdb keeps in-frame clones, though not all of them. The sample lists about 65,000 clones; around 90% were seen once. The origin of this receptor is an adult with an advanced solid tumor such as melanoma, head and neck, liver or kidney cancer. The rearrangement links TRBV5-1 to TRBJ1-2, with 10 bases aligning to TRBD1. Material: CD4+ or CD8+ T cells sorted from blood, obtained in a trial of the OX40 agonist ivuxolimab. As DNA, the CDR3 is TGCGCCAGCCAATCCCCGGGACAGGGGAGCTATGGCTACACCTTC. Its protein product is CASQSPGQGSYGYTF.